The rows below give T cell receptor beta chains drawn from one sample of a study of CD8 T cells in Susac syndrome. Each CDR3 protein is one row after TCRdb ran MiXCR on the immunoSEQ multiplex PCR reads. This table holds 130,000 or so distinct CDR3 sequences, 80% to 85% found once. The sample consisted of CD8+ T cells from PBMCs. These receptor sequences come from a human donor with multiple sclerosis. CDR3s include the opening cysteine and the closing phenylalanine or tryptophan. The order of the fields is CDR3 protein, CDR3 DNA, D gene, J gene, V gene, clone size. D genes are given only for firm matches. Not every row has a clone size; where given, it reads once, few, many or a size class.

CASSIGKGVHQPQHF	TGTGCCAGTAGTATAGGTAAAGGGGTCCATCAGCCCCAGCATTTT	NA	TRBJ1-5	TRBV19	NA
CASSQLAVLGGYEQFF	TGTGCCAGCAGCCAACTAGCGGTCCTTGGGGGCTATGAGCAGTTCTTC	NA	TRBJ2-1	TRBV3-1	NA
CASSAPGLAGAAFEQFF	TGTGCCAGCAGTGCTCCGGGACTAGCGGGGGCGGCCTTTGAGCAGTTCTTC	TRBD2	TRBJ2-1	TRBV12-3/TRBV12-4	NA
CSARPDWTEAFF	TGCAGTGCTAGACCCGATTGGACTGAAGCTTTCTTT	NA	TRBJ1-1	TRBV20-1	NA
CASSYRTGLAAEQFF	TGTGCCAGCAGTTACAGGACGGGACTAGCGGCTGAGCAGTTCTTC	TRBD2	TRBJ2-1	TRBV6-5	NA
CASSIPGQYEQYF	TGTGCCAGCAGCATTCCCGGGCAATACGAGCAGTACTTC	NA	TRBJ2-7	TRBV3-1	NA
CASRAEAGQGPDTQYF	TGTGCCAGCAGGGCTGAGGCGGGACAGGGTCCAGATACGCAGTATTTT	TRBD1	TRBJ2-3	TRBV12-3/TRBV12-4	NA
CASSLGDAPLNEKLFF	TGTGCCAGCAGCCTGGGGGACGCTCCTTTGAATGAAAAACTGTTTTTT	NA	TRBJ1-4	TRBV13	NA
CASSLIETQYF	TGTGCCAGCAGTTTAATCGAGACCCAGTACTTC	NA	TRBJ2-5	TRBV28	few
CASSPGGFEKLFF	TGTGCCTCTAGCCCAGGGGGTTTTGAAAAACTGTTTTTT	TRBD1	TRBJ1-4	TRBV12-3/TRBV12-4	NA
CASSPHNTGSLGYTF	TGTGCCAGTAGTCCACATAATACAGGGTCTCTCGGCTACACCTTC	NA	TRBJ1-2	TRBV19	NA
CASSYSFAEQFF	TGTGCCAGCAGTTACTCGTTTGCTGAGCAGTTCTTC	NA	TRBJ2-1	TRBV6-2/TRBV6-3	NA
CASSYLQGDEQFF	TGTGCCAGCAGTTACTTACAGGGTGACGAGCAGTTCTTC	NA	TRBJ2-1	TRBV6-5	NA
CASSTSSDSGELFF	TGTGCCAGCAGCACCTCCTCCGACTCCGGGGAGCTGTTTTTT	NA	TRBJ2-2	TRBV5-6	NA
CASSYQGGSSYNEQFF	TGTGCCAGCAGTTACCAGGGCGGGAGCTCCTACAATGAGCAGTTCTTC	TRBD2	TRBJ2-1	TRBV27	NA
CASSYLAGSYGYTF	TGTGCCAGCAGTTACTTGGCAGGGTCGTATGGCTACACCTTC	NA	TRBJ1-2	TRBV6-6	NA
CASSLKATAYEQYF	TGTGCCAGCAGCTTAAAAGCGACAGCCTACGAGCAGTACTTC	NA	TRBJ2-7	TRBV7-6	few
CASSTGTGVYTQYF	TGTGCCAGCAGTACCGGGACAGGGGTTTATACGCAGTATTTT	TRBD1	TRBJ2-3	TRBV3-1	NA
CSAPSDRGTEAFF	TGCAGTGCCCCCTCGGACAGGGGCACTGAAGCTTTCTTT	TRBD1	TRBJ1-1	TRBV20-1	once
CAVGDRVSYEQYF	TGTGCCGTGGGGGACAGGGTATCCTACGAGCAGTACTTC	TRBD1	TRBJ2-7	TRBV27	NA
CASSFTNTMNTEAFF	TGTGCCAGCAGTTTCACTAACACGATGAACACTGAAGCTTTCTTT	NA	TRBJ1-1	TRBV6-2/TRBV6-3	once
CSAFTSGGRETQYF	TGCAGTGCTTTCACTAGCGGGGGGCGGGAGACCCAGTACTTC	TRBD2	TRBJ2-5	TRBV20-1	NA
CASSLARNEKLFF	TGTGCCAGCAGTTTGGCGCGTAATGAAAAACTGTTTTTT	NA	TRBJ1-4	TRBV28	NA
CAGTHGYEQYF	TGTGCCGGGACCCATGGCTACGAGCAGTACTTC	NA	TRBJ2-7	TRBV5-8	NA
CASSLFSLVDTQYF	TGTGCCAGCAGTTTATTCTCCCTGGTTGATACGCAGTATTTT	NA	TRBJ2-3	TRBV28	NA
CASKEGGTEAFF	TGTGCCAGCAAAGAAGGGGGCACTGAAGCTTTCTTT	NA	TRBJ1-1	TRBV27	NA
CASSVDREDYGYTF	TGTGCCAGCAGCGTCGACAGGGAAGACTATGGCTACACCTTC	TRBD1	TRBJ1-2	TRBV5-6	NA
CASSHTAGELFF	TGTGCCAGCAGCCATACAGCCGGGGAGCTGTTTTTT	NA	TRBJ2-2	TRBV3-1	NA
CASSTGQGAVGELFF	TGTGCCAGCAGCACTGGACAGGGGGCTGTCGGGGAGCTGTTTTTT	TRBD1	TRBJ2-2	TRBV6-6	NA
CASSSIILNTEAFF	TGTGCCAGCAGCTCTATTATTTTGAACACTGAAGCTTTCTTT	NA	TRBJ1-1	TRBV11-2	NA
CASSLGGLQPQHF	TGTGCCAGCAGCTTAGGAGGGCTCCAGCCCCAGCATTTT	NA	TRBJ1-5	TRBV7-8	few
CASSRGLGGFPPQYF	TGCGCCAGCAGTCGGGGACTAGGGGGATTTCCTCCGCAGTATTTT	TRBD2	TRBJ2-3	TRBV23-1	NA
CASSYALGGGDTQYF	TGTGCCAGCAGTTATGCTCTTGGGGGAGGAGATACGCAGTATTTT	NA	TRBJ2-3	TRBV12-3/TRBV12-4	NA
CASSWEGGGTDTQYF	TGTGCCAGCAGCTGGGAAGGGGGGGGCACAGATACGCAGTATTTT	NA	TRBJ2-3	TRBV7-9	NA
CASSTTSFSSYNEQFF	TGTGCCAGCAGTACGACCTCTTTCAGCTCCTACAATGAGCAGTTCTTC	NA	TRBJ2-1	TRBV12-3/TRBV12-4	once
CAISESAGNGYTF	TGTGCCATCAGTGAGTCGGCCGGGAATGGCTACACCTTC	NA	TRBJ1-2	TRBV10-3	NA
CASSEFWEYSNQPQHF	TGTGCCAGCAGTGAGTTTTGGGAGTATAGCAATCAGCCCCAGCATTTT	NA	TRBJ1-5	TRBV6-1	NA
CASSEAQTNYGYTF	TGTGCCAGCAGTGAAGCCCAGACTAACTATGGCTACACCTTC	NA	TRBJ1-2	TRBV6-1	NA
CASSLSPGDRSNEKLFF	TGTGCCAGCAGCTTATCCCCGGGGGACAGAAGTAATGAAAAACTGTTTTTT	TRBD1	TRBJ1-4	TRBV7-8	once
CASSTGQLNTEAFF	TGTGCCAGCAGCACGGGACAGCTGAACACTGAAGCTTTCTTT	TRBD1	TRBJ1-1	TRBV9	NA
CASSPGTSGDTQYF	TGTGCCAGCAGCCCGGGGACTAGCGGAGATACGCAGTATTTT	TRBD2	TRBJ2-3	TRBV5-4	once
CASSSGLAGGNEQFF	TGTGCCAGCAGCTCGGGACTAGCGGGAGGAAATGAGCAGTTCTTC	TRBD2	TRBJ2-1	TRBV7-9	few
CASKTGGNQPQHF	TGTGCCAGCAAGACAGGGGGAAATCAGCCCCAGCATTTT	TRBD1	TRBJ1-5	TRBV2	NA
CASSEGNMNTEAFF	TGTGCCAGCAGTGAGGGGAACATGAACACTGAAGCTTTCTTT	NA	TRBJ1-1	TRBV2	NA
CASSSGPEAFF	TGTGCCAGCAGTTCCGGGCCGGAAGCTTTCTTT	NA	TRBJ1-1	TRBV12-3/TRBV12-4	NA
CATSRDYRWGPGELFF	TGTGCCACCAGCAGAGATTATAGGTGGGGTCCCGGGGAGCTGTTTTTT	NA	TRBJ2-2	TRBV15	NA
CAISGGTGGVTEAFF	TGTGCCATCAGTGGGGGGACAGGGGGAGTCACTGAAGCTTTCTTT	TRBD1	TRBJ1-1	TRBV10-3	once
CATSTLPTGELFF	TGTGCCACCTCGACCCTTCCCACCGGGGAGCTGTTTTTT	NA	TRBJ2-2	TRBV24-1	NA
CSDIPGQGLRGYTF	TGCAGCGATATCCCGGGACAGGGGCTCCGGGGCTACACCTTC	TRBD1	TRBJ1-2	TRBV29-1	NA
CASSQGATGELFF	TGCGCCAGCAGCCAAGGGGCAACCGGGGAGCTGTTTTTT	NA	TRBJ2-2	TRBV4-1	NA
CASSRWTGSMNTEAFF	TGTGCCAGCAGCCGATGGACAGGGAGCATGAACACTGAAGCTTTCTTT	TRBD1	TRBJ1-1	TRBV6-6	NA
CASSETGGFYGYTF	TGTGCCAGCAGCGAGACAGGGGGGTTCTATGGCTACACCTTC	TRBD1	TRBJ1-2	TRBV9	NA
CASSLFWDTSSYEQYF	TGTGCCAGCAGTTTATTCTGGGACACGAGCTCCTACGAGCAGTACTTC	NA	TRBJ2-7	TRBV27	NA
CASSLGVPGLVGDTQYF	TGTGCCAGCAGTTTAGGAGTTCCGGGACTAGTAGGGGATACGCAGTATTTT	TRBD2	TRBJ2-3	TRBV28	NA
CASSQGGGDTEAFF	TGCGCCAGCAGCCAAGGAGGGGGGGACACTGAAGCTTTCTTT	NA	TRBJ1-1	TRBV4-1	NA
CASGRRESYNEQFF	TGTGCCAGCGGTCGGAGAGAATCCTACAATGAGCAGTTCTTC	NA	TRBJ2-1	TRBV6-5	few
CASSPRSSNREQFF	TGTGCCAGCAGCCCCCGGTCCTCGAATAGGGAGCAGTTCTTC	NA	TRBJ2-1	TRBV6-2/TRBV6-3	NA
CASSNLQGAVNEQFF	TGTGCCAGCAGCAACTTACAGGGGGCGGTCAATGAGCAGTTCTTC	TRBD1	TRBJ2-1	TRBV7-9	few